This T cell receptor (beta chain) came from a study of monozygotic twins with inflammatory bowel disease. The unique tags termed UMIs, each holding a 6-nucleotide sample barcode, were added by means of template switching. No DNA is given; TCRdb re-called the 5' RACE reads and lists each CDR3 protein once. This table lists 350,000 to 400,000 distinct CDR3 sequences. The length of the CDR3 is 13 residues. The germline CDR1 and CDR2 sequences are SSHAT and FNYEAQ (reference sequence). The chain couples TRBV7-7 to TRBJ2-7; TCRdb's D gene call, TRBD1, goes unchecked for lack of DNA. The TCR was taken from a human donor with ulcerative colitis or Crohn's disease, or a healthy co-twin of an affected twin (not recorded which). The sample comprised blood. This CDR3 reads CASGWGEGDEQYF.